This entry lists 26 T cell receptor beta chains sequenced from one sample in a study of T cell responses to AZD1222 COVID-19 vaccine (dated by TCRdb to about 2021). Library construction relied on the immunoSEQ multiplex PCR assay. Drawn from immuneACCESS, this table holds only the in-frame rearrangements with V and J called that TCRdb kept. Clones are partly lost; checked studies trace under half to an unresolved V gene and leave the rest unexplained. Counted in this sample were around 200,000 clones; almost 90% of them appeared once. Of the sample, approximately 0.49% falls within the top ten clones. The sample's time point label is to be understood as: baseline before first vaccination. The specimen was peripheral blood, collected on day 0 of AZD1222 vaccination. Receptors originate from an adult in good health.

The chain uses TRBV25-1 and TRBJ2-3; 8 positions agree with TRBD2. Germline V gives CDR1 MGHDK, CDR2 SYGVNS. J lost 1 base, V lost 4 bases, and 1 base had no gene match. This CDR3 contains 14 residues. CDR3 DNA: TGTGCCAGCAGTGCAGCGGGGGGCACAGATACGCAGTATTTT. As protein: CASSAAGGTDTQYF.

The CDR3 loop reads CASSPGLAGTDTQYF. CDR3 nucleotides: TGTGCCAGCAGCCCCGGACTAGCGGGCACAGATACGCAGTATTTT. This rearrangement joins TRBV3-1 (or the pseudogene TRBV3-2) to TRBJ2-3; 10 nucleotides match TRBD2. V gave up 4 bases and J gave up 1 base; unmatched junction bases: 2. The V gene's germline CDR1 is LGHDT and CDR2 YNNKEL (reference sequence). The CDR3 sequence is 15 residues long.

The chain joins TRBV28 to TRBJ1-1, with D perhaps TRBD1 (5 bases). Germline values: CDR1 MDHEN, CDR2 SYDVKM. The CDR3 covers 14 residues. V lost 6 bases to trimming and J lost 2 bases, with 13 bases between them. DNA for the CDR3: TGTGCCAGCAGCACATTAGACAGCAACACTGAAGCTTTCTTT. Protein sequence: CASSTLDSNTEAFF.

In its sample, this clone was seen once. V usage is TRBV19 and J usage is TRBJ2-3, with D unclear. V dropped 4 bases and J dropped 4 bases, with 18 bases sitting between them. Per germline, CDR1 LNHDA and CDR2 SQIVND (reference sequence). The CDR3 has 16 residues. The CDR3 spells CASSKSGSRRSDTQYF. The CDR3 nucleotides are TGTGCCAGTAGTAAGTCTGGCTCAAGAAGGTCAGATACGCAGTATTTT.

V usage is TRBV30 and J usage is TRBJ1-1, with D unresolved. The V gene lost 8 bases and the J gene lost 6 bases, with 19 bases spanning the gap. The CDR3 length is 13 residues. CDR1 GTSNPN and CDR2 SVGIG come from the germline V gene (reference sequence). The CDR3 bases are TGTGCCCGATGGGCCGGTCCGGGGTCTGAAGCTTTCTTT. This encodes CARWAGPGSEAFF.

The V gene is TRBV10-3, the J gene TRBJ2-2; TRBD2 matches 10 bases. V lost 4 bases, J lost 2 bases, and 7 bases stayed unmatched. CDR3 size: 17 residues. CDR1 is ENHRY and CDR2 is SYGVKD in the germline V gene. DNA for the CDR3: TGTGCCATCAGTGTCGCTAGCGGGGGTCCCAACACCGGGGAGCTGTTTTTT. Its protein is CAISVASGGPNTGELFF.

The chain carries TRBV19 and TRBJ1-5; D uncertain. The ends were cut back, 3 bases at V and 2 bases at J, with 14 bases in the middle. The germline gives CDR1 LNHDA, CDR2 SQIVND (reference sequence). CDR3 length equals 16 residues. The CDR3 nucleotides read TGTGCCAGTAGTATTATTTGGGCAGATGGCAATCAGCCCCAGCATTTT. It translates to CASSIIWADGNQPQHF.

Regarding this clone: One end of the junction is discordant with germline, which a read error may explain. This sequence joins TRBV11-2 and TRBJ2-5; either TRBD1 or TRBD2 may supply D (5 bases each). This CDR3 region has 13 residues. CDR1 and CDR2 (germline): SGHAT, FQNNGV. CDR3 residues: CASSLEGSGARHF. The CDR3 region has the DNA TGTGCCAGCAGCTTAGAAGGTTCCGGGGCCCGGCACTTC.

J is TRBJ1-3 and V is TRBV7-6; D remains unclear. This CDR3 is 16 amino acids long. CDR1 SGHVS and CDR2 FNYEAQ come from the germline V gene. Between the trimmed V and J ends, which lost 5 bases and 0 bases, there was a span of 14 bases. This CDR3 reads CASSPRELRSGNTIYF. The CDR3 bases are TGTGCCAGCAGCCCCCGGGAACTACGCTCTGGAAACACCATATATTTT. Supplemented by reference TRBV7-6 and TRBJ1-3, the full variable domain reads GAGVSQSPRYKVTKRGQDVALRCDPISGHVSLYWYRQALGQGPEFLTYFNYEAQQDKSGLPNDRFSAERPEGSISTLTIQRTEQRDSAMYRCASSPRELRSGNTIYFGEGSWLTVV.

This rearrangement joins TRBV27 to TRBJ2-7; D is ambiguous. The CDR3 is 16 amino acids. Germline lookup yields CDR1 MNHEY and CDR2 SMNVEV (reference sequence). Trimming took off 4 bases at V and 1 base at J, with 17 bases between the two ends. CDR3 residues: CASSSRLGGTSYEQYF. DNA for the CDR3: TGTGCCAGCAGTTCAAGGTTGGGTGGCACATCCTACGAGCAGTACTTC.

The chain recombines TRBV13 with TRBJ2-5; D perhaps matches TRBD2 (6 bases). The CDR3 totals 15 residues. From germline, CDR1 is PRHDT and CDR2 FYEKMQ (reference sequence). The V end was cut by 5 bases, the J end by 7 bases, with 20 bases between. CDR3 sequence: CASSRGEELIGTQYF. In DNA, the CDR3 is TGTGCCAGCAGCCGAGGGGAGGAACTCATCGGGACCCAGTACTTC.

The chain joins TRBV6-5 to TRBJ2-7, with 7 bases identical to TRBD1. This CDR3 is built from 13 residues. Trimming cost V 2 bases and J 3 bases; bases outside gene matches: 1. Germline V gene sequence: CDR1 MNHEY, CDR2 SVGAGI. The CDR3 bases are TGTGCCAGCAGTTACGGACAGGTCTACGAGCAGTACTTC. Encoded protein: CASSYGQVYEQYF.

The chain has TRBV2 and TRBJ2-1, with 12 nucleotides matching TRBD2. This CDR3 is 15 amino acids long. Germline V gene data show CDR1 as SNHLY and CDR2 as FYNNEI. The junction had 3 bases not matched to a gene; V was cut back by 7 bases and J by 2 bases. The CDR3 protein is CASTLAGGPYNEQFF. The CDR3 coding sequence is TGTGCCAGCACCCTAGCGGGAGGGCCCTACAATGAGCAGTTCTTC.

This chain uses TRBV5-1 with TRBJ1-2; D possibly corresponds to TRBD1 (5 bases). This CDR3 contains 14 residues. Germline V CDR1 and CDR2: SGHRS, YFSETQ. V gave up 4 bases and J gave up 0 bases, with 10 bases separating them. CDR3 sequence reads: CASSPGGTNYGYTF. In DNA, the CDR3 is TGCGCCAGCAGCCCCGGGGGTACTAACTATGGCTACACCTTC.

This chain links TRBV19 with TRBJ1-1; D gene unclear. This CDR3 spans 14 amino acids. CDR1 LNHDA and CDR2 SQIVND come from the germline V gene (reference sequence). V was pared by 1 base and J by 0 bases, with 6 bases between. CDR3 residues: CASSIGPMNTEAFF. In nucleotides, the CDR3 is TGTGCCAGTAGTATAGGGCCCATGAACACTGAAGCTTTCTTT.

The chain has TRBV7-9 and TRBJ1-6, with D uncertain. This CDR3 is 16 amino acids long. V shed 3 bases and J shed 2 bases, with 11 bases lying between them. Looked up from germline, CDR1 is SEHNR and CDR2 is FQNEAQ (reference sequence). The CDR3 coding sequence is TGTGCCAGCAGCTTCCAAGGGTCCCCCTATAATTCACCCCTCCACTTT. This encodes CASSFQGSPYNSPLHF.

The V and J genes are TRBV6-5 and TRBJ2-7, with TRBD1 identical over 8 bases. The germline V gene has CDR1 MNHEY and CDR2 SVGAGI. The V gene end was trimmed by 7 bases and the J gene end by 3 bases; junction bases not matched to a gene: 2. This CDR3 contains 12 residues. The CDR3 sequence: CASKTGDYEQYF. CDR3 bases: TGTGCCAGCAAGACAGGGGACTACGAGCAGTACTTC.

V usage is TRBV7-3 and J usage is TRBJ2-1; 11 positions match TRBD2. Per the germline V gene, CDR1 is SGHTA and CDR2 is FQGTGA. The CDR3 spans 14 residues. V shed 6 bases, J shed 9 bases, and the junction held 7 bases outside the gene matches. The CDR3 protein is CASSSTSGNGEQFF. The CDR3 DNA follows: TGTGCCAGCAGTTCGACTAGCGGGAACGGTGAGCAGTTCTTC. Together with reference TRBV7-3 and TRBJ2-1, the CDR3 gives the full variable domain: GAGVSQTPSNKVTEKGKYVELRCDPISGHTALYWYRQSLGQGPEFLIYFQGTGAADDSGLPNDRFFAVRPEGSVSTLKIQRTERGDSAVYLCASSSTSGNGEQFFGPGTRLTVL.

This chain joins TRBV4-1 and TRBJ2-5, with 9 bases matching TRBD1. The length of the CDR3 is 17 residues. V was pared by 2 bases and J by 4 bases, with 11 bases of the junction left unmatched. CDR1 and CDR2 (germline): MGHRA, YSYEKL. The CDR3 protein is CASSQSYSGTGLETQYF. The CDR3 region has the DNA TGCGCCAGCAGCCAATCGTACTCAGGGACAGGGCTAGAGACCCAGTACTTC.

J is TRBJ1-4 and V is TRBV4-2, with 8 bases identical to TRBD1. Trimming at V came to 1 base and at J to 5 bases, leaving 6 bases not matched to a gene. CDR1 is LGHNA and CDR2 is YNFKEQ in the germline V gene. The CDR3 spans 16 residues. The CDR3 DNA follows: TGTGCCAGCAGCCAAGGGGGACAGGAGGGCAATGAAAAACTGTTTTTT. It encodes CASSQGGQEGNEKLFF.

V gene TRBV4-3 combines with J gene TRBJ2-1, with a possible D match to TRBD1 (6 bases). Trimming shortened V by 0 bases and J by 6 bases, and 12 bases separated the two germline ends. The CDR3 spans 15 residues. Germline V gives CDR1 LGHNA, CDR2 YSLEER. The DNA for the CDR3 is TGCGCCAGCAGCCAAGATGCCACAGGGAGCAATGAGCAGTTCTTC. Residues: CASSQDATGSNEQFF.

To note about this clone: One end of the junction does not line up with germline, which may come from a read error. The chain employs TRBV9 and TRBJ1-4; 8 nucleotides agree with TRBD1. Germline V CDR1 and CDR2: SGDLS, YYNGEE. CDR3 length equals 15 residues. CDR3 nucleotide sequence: TGTGCCAGCAGCATCTCAGGGGGCGCTAACGAAAAACTGTTTTTT. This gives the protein CASSISGGANEKLFF.

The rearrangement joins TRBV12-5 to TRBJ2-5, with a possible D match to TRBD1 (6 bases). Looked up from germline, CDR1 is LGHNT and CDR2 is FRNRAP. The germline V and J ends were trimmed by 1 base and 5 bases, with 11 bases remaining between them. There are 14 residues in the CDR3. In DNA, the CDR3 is TGTGCTAGTGGTTTGGGACCGAGGGGGGAGACCCAGTACTTC. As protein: CASGLGPRGETQYF.

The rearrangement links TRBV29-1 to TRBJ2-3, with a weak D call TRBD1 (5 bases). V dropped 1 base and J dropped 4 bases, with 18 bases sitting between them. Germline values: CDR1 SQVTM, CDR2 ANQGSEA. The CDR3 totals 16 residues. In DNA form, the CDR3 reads TGCAGCGTTGAAGGGGGCGTAGGTCGTTCTCCAGATACGCAGTATTTT. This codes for CSVEGGVGRSPDTQYF.

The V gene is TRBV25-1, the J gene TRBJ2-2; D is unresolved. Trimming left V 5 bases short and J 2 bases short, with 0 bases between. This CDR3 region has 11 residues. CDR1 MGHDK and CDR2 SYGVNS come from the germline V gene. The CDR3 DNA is TGTGCCAGCAGTAACACCGGGGAGCTGTTTTTT. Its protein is CASSNTGELFF.

This CDR3 reads CAWSVRTWDARRLSSYNSPLHF. The CDR3 DNA reads TGTGCCTGGAGTGTAAGGACGTGGGACGCCAGGCGCTTAAGCTCCTATAATTCACCCCTCCACTTT. This chain joins TRBV30 and TRBJ1-6, with a possible D match to TRBD1 (5 bases). This CDR3 has 22 residues. The V end lost 0 bases, the J end lost 0 bases, and 27 bases lay between the germline ends. Looked up from germline, CDR1 is GTSNPN and CDR2 is SVGIG (reference sequence).